These 30 T cell receptor beta chains were all obtained from the same sample, sequenced in a study of cytomegalovirus exposure and HLA in healthy donors. 13 Jbeta primers and 60 Vbeta primers were used for the PCR. Using immunoSEQ multiplex PCR, the repertoire was profiled, and TCRdb retains in-frame clones only, with some absent. Found here are approximately 160,000 clones, 80% to 85% of them singletons; the top ten hold about 4%. The sample consisted of PBMCs. Receptor source: a man in his forties or fifties in good health and CMV-seropositive.

The V gene is TRBV6-1, the J gene TRBJ1-1; 9 positions agree with TRBD1. CDR3 size: 17 residues. The ends lost 2 bases at V and 0 bases at J; junction bases unmatched: 7. CDR1 is MNHNS, CDR2 SASEGT, per germline. The CDR3 loop reads CASSELKNRGLNTEAFF. The CDR3 bases are TGTGCCAGCAGTGAACTAAAAAACAGGGGGCTGAACACTGAAGCTTTCTTT.

The chain links TRBV30 to TRBJ1-1, with D perhaps matching TRBD1 (5 bases). Germline CDR1 GTSNPN, CDR2 SVGIG (reference sequence). The CDR3 is 13 residues long. V was clipped by 3 bases and J by 9 bases, with 17 bases between them. The chain's CDR3 is CAWSTGATSQAFF. DNA of the CDR3: TGTGCCTGGAGCACTGGGGCAACTTCGCAAGCTTTCTTT.

This chain uses TRBV9 with TRBJ1-1, with 7 bases matching TRBD1. CDR1 is SGDLS, CDR2 YYNGEE, per germline. CDR3 length equals 14 residues. The J segment lost 1 base and the V segment lost 2 bases, leaving 2 bases of the junction unmatched. CDR3 DNA: TGTGCCAGCAGCGTCGGGACAGCGAACACTGAAGCTTTCTTT. It specifies CASSVGTANTEAFF. Together with reference TRBV9 and TRBJ1-1, the CDR3 gives the full variable domain: DSGVTQTPKHLITATGQRVTLRCSPRSGDLSVYWYQQSLDQGLQFLIQYYNGEERAKGNILERFSAQQFPDLHSELNLSSLELGDSALYFCASSVGTANTEAFFGQGTRLTVV.

The rearrangement joins TRBV2 to TRBJ1-2, with no clear D. Germline V gives CDR1 SNHLY, CDR2 FYNNEI. This CDR3 region has 13 residues. Trimming left V 7 bases short and J 6 bases short, with 15 bases between. The CDR3 loop reads CASKISFLDGYTF. Written as DNA, the CDR3 is TGTGCCAGCAAAATTAGTTTTCTGGATGGCTACACCTTC.

The V and J genes are TRBV29-1 and TRBJ1-1; 7 nucleotides match TRBD1. This CDR3 has 11 residues. Germline V gene data show CDR1 as SQVTM and CDR2 as ANQGSEA. The V and J ends lost 6 bases and 4 bases, in that order; junction bases with no gene match: 2. This CDR3 is CSVQGFTEAFF. For the CDR3, the DNA is TGCAGCGTACAGGGGTTCACTGAAGCTTTCTTT.

The chain recombines TRBV18 with TRBJ2-3; TRBD2 agrees at 11 bases. Germline V gives CDR1 KGHSH, CDR2 LQKENI. Germline trimming cut 7 bases from V and 0 bases from J; bases unmatched to any gene: 9. The CDR3 spans 17 residues. The DNA of the CDR3 is TGTGCCAGCTTCACGGAAAGACTAGCGGGGAGCACAGATACGCAGTATTTT. Translating gives CASFTERLAGSTDTQYF.

In its sample, this clone was seen a few times. The chain has TRBV2 and TRBJ2-6; D perhaps matches TRBD1 (6 bases). The V gene lost 5 bases and the J gene lost 2 bases, with 10 bases spanning the gap. The germline CDR1 and CDR2 sequences are SNHLY and FYNNEI. The CDR3 loop spans 15 amino acids. This CDR3 is CASSPSGAGANVLTF. DNA of the CDR3: TGTGCCAGCAGTCCCTCAGGGGCTGGGGCCAACGTCCTGACTTTC.

The genes are TRBV7-2 and TRBJ2-2; D unresolved. CDR1 is SGHTA, CDR2 FQGNSA, per germline. V was trimmed by 0 bases and J by 2 bases, leaving 10 bases between them. This CDR3 has 16 residues. The DNA for the CDR3 is TGTGCCAGCAGCTTAGCGAGGCTAAAAAACACCGGGGAGCTGTTTTTT. Translated: CASSLARLKNTGELFF. The whole variable domain, remainder taken from reference TRBV7-2 and TRBJ2-2, is GAGVSQSPSNKVTEKGKDVELRCDPISGHTALYWYRQSLGQGLEFLIYFQGNSAPDKSGLPSDRFSAERTGGSVSTLTIQRTQQEDSAVYLCASSLARLKNTGELFFGEGSRLTVL.

The J gene is TRBJ2-1, the V gene TRBV9; 9 bases fit TRBD1. Looked up from germline, CDR1 is SGDLS and CDR2 is YYNGEE. Unmatched junction bases numbered 8, after V lost 3 bases and J lost 7 bases. CDR3 size: 15 residues. CDR3 residues: CASSAPGTGRNEQFF. The CDR3 DNA sequence: TGTGCCAGCAGCGCCCCCGGGACAGGGAGGAATGAGCAGTTCTTC.

The V and J genes are TRBV14 and TRBJ2-5; 7 bases align to TRBD1. CDR1 and CDR2 (germline): SGHDN, FVKESK. J gave up 5 bases and V 1 base, and 10 bases lay outside the gene matches. This CDR3 comprises 16 residues. The CDR3: CASSQATGRALETQYF. The CDR3 DNA sequence: TGTGCCAGCAGCCAAGCGACAGGGCGCGCTCTGGAGACCCAGTACTTC.

The chain links TRBV11-3 to TRBJ2-5, with 7 bases fitting TRBD1. With V trimmed by 4 bases and J by 2 bases, 4 bases remained unmatched. The CDR3 has 14 amino acids. Germline V lookup: CDR1 SGHNT, CDR2 YENEEA. The CDR3 region has the DNA TGTGCCAGCAGCTGGGTGACAGGGCAAGAGACCCAGTACTTC. It encodes CASSWVTGQETQYF.

V and J are TRBV6-5 and TRBJ2-5, with 7 bases that match TRBD2. The CDR3 is 15 residues long. V shed 6 bases, J shed 5 bases, and the junction held 12 bases outside the gene matches. Germline V lookup: CDR1 MNHEY, CDR2 SVGAGI. In DNA form, the CDR3 reads TGTGCCAGCAGAAACCTAGCGGCCCCCACCGAGACCCAGTACTTC. This codes for CASRNLAAPTETQYF.

A word on this clone: The junction shows a germline mismatch at one end, possibly a read error. Different DNA sequences within this sample yield the same CDR3. The rearrangement joins TRBV13 to TRBJ1-1; 11 positions match TRBD1. Germline CDR1 PRHDT, CDR2 FYEKMQ (reference sequence). CDR3 length: 18 residues. Here the CDR3 reads CASSLTPSPGTGGTEAFF. DNA for the CDR3: TGTGCCAGCAGCTTAACCCCCTCCCCTGGGACAGGGGGAACTGAGGCTTTCTTT. The full variable domain, with the rest looked up from reference TRBV13 and TRBJ1-1, is AAGVIQSPRHLIKEKRETATLKCYPIPRHDTVYWYQQGPGQDPQFLISFYEKMQSDKGSIPDRFSAQQFSDYHSELNMSSLELGDSALYFCASSLTPSPGTGGTEAFFGQGTRLTVV.

The chain couples TRBV7-9 to TRBJ2-7; weak D call: TRBD1 (5 bases). The V gene's germline CDR1 is SEHNR and CDR2 FQNEAQ (reference sequence). The CDR3 loop spans 13 amino acids. V lost 8 bases, J lost 0 bases, and 11 bases lay in between. CDR3 DNA sequence: TGTGCCAGCGGGTTGGACACCTCCTACGAGCAGTACTTC. Its translation: CASGLDTSYEQYF.

The chain uses TRBV9 and TRBJ2-3; 9 bases are a match to TRBD2. Trimming at V came to 4 bases and at J to 4 bases, leaving 10 bases not matched to a gene. Germline CDR1 SGDLS, CDR2 YYNGEE. The CDR3 sequence is 16 residues long. DNA for the CDR3: TGTGCCAGCAGCTCCATTAGCGGGAGTGGTGCAGATACGCAGTATTTT. Its protein is CASSSISGSGADTQYF.

The chain recombines TRBV4-2 with TRBJ2-7; D perhaps matches TRBD2 (6 bases). The V gene's germline CDR1 is LGHNA and CDR2 YNFKEQ. This CDR3 comprises 15 residues. V shed 0 bases and J shed 5 bases, with 14 bases lying between them. In DNA, the CDR3 is TGTGCCAGCAGCCAAGATCAAGGAGGGCCGGACGAGCAGTACTTC. Its translation is CASSQDQGGPDEQYF.

This clone showed up just a few times. The V and J genes are TRBV4-1 and TRBJ2-7; 8 bases align to TRBD2. The CDR3 consists of 16 residues. Germline V gives CDR1 MGHRA, CDR2 YSYEKL. V gave up 4 bases and J gave up 2 bases; unmatched junction bases: 10. CDR3: CASSLGGAGVPYEQYF. DNA for the CDR3: TGCGCCAGCAGCCTGGGGGGAGCGGGAGTACCCTACGAGCAGTACTTC.

The table lists this clone with a few counts. The chain is built from TRBV5-1 and TRBJ2-3; a weak D match, TRBD2 (6 bases). Trimming took off 4 bases at V and 4 bases at J, with 31 bases between the two ends. The germline gives CDR1 SGHRS, CDR2 YFSETQ. This CDR3 has 20 amino acids. In DNA, the CDR3 is TGCGCCAGCAGCACATCTTTCCGGGAGTGGGGCAGTCCAGTTGCAGATACGCAGTATTTT. It is translated as CASSTSFREWGSPVADTQYF.

The CDR3 DNA reads as TGTGCCATCAGTGACCTAGCGGAAACTAGCACAGATACGCAGTATTTT. It translates to CAISDLAETSTDTQYF. The chain links TRBV10-3 to TRBJ2-3; TRBD2 aligns across 7 bases. Trimming at V came to 3 bases and at J to 0 bases, leaving 6 bases not matched to a gene. This CDR3 comprises 16 residues. From germline, CDR1 is ENHRY and CDR2 SYGVKD.

The chain employs TRBV5-1 and TRBJ1-1; D gene ambiguous. The CDR3 totals 14 residues. Per germline, CDR1 SGHRS and CDR2 YFSETQ. V was shortened by 0 bases and J by 1 base, with 7 bases between the two germline ends. In nucleotides, the CDR3 is TGCGCCAGCAGCTTGGAAGCAACGAACACTGAAGCTTTCTTT. This translates into CASSLEATNTEAFF.

The rearrangement uses TRBV27 and TRBJ2-2; tentative D call: TRBD1 (6 bases). The CDR3 is made up of 15 amino acids. Germline-derived CDR1 and CDR2 are MNHEY and SMNVEV (reference sequence). V lost 1 base to trimming and J lost 3 bases, with 9 bases between them. CDR3 residues: CASSLLGAHTGELFF. The CDR3, as DNA: TGTGCCAGCAGTTTATTGGGGGCCCACACCGGGGAGCTGTTTTTT.

Here the CDR3 reads CASSLYPSGSTDTQYF. In DNA, the CDR3 is TGCGCCAGCAGCTTGTATCCTAGCGGGAGCACAGATACGCAGTATTTT. V gene TRBV5-1 combines with J gene TRBJ2-3, with TRBD2 matching over 8 bases. Germline V gene data show CDR1 as SGHRS and CDR2 as YFSETQ. The CDR3 extends over 16 amino acids. V was clipped by 1 base and J by 0 bases; unmatched bases: 4.

This clone came up a few times. This chain links TRBV4-1 with TRBJ2-7; TRBD1 matches 12 bases. The CDR3 totals 19 residues. Germline trimming cut 3 bases from V and 3 bases from J; bases unmatched to any gene: 15. CDR1 and CDR2 (germline): MGHRA, YSYEKL. The CDR3 coding sequence is TGCGCCAGCAGCCAGCAAACCGGGACAGGGGGCGTCAATGACTACGAGCAGTACTTC. As protein: CASSQQTGTGGVNDYEQYF.

The V call is TRBV10-3, the J call TRBJ1-5; 7 positions agree with TRBD1. Per germline, CDR1 ENHRY and CDR2 SYGVKD. The CDR3 has 18 residues. Trimming removed 5 bases from V and 0 bases from J; junction bases left unmatched: 13. The CDR3 sequence: CAISTGAGGDYSNQPQHF. DNA for the CDR3: TGTGCCATCAGTACAGGGGCGGGGGGAGACTATAGCAATCAGCCCCAGCATTTT.

This sequence joins TRBV28 and TRBJ1-6; 10 nucleotides match TRBD1. This CDR3 has 14 amino acids. Per the germline V gene, CDR1 is MDHEN and CDR2 is SYDVKM. V dropped 3 bases and J dropped 10; count of bases not matched to a gene: 3. This CDR3 reads CASSFGQGDSPLHF. CDR3 sequence (DNA): TGTGCCAGCAGTTTTGGACAGGGGGACTCACCCCTCCACTTT.

This clone was observed a few times. This sequence joins TRBV5-1 and TRBJ2-3; possibly TRBD1 for D (5 bases). Per the germline V gene, CDR1 is SGHRS and CDR2 is YFSETQ. The germline V and J ends were trimmed by 0 bases and 3 bases, with 14 bases remaining between them. The CDR3 length is 16 residues. The CDR3, as DNA: TGCGCCAGCAGCTTGGGGTCGACAGCCATTACAGATACGCAGTATTTT. Its protein is CASSLGSTAITDTQYF.

A note on this clone: A junction boundary mismatches the germline segment, possibly from a read error. The V call is TRBV19, the J call TRBJ2-1; D is unclear. There are 15 residues in the CDR3. Germline V gene data show CDR1 as LNHDA and CDR2 as SQIVND (reference sequence). CDR3 residues: CVSSIGPLENNEQFF. The CDR3 region has the DNA TGTGTCAGTAGTATAGGCCCCTTAGAGAACAATGAGCAGTTCTTC.

The chain combines TRBV7-8 with TRBJ2-2; D might be TRBD2 (5 bases). The CDR3 sequence is 12 residues long. Germline CDR1 is SGHVS and CDR2 is FQNEAQ. The V end was cut by 5 bases, the J end by 9 bases, with 10 bases between. CDR3 nucleotides: TGTGCCAGCAGCCCAGACTACAGGGAGCTGTTTTTT. It codes for CASSPDYRELFF.

This rearrangement joins TRBV7-6 to TRBJ1-5, with 7 bases identical to TRBD1. CDR3 length: 17 amino acids. Germline V gene sequence: CDR1 SGHVS, CDR2 FNYEAQ. V trimming: 0 bases; J trimming: 3 bases; junction bases outside the gene matches: 8. CDR3 loop: CASSLASRQGPNQPQHF. DNA for the CDR3: TGTGCCAGCAGCTTAGCATCCCGACAGGGTCCCAATCAGCCCCAGCATTTT.

V is TRBV18 and J is TRBJ2-7, with a tentative D call TRBD1 (7 bases). The CDR3 consists of 16 residues. From germline, CDR1 is KGHSH and CDR2 LQKENI. Trimming shortened V by 3 bases and J by 4 bases, and 19 bases separated the two germline ends. CDR3 DNA sequence: TGTGCCAGCTCACCGCGAGGAGGGGGCCGAGGATACGAGCAGTACTTC. The encoded protein is CASSPRGGGRGYEQYF.